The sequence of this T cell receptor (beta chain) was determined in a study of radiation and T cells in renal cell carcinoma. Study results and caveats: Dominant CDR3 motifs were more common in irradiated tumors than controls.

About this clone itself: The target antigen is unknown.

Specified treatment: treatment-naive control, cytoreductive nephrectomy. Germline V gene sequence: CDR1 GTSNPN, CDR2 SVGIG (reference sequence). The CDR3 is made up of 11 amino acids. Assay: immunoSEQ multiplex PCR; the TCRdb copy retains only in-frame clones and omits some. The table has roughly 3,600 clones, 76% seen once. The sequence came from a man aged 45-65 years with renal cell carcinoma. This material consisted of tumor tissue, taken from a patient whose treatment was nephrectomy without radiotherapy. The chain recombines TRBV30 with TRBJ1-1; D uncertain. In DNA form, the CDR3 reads TGTGCGGGCGAGAGGAACACTGAAGCTTTCTTT. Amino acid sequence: CAGERNTEAFF. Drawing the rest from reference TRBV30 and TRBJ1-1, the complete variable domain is SQTIHQWPATLVQPVGSPLSLECTVEGTSNPNLYWYRQAAGRGLQLLFYSVGIGQISSEVPQNLSASRPQDRQFILSSKKLLLSDSGFYLCAGERNTEAFFGQGTRLTVV.